The rows below give T cell receptor beta chains drawn from one sample of a study of cytomegalovirus exposure and HLA in healthy donors. The repertoire was sequenced with immunoSEQ multiplex PCR; TCRdb's copy has only in-frame clones and lacks some. The sample yields around 150,000 clones, 60% to 80% seen once. Sequencing was carried out using PBMCs. Receptors originate from a male donor in good health and CMV-seronegative. The conserved cysteine and the conserved F or W are not part of the CDR3 here. The order of the fields is clone size, J gene, V gene, CDR3 protein. Clone size, where shown, is once, few, many, or a class for clones that have expanded.

clone size: few; J gene: TRBJ2-1; V gene: TRBV9; CDR3 protein: ASSVEASGGAAYNEQF
clone size: NA; J gene: TRBJ2-1; V gene: TRBV19; CDR3 protein: ASSIDRASYNEQF
clone size: NA; J gene: TRBJ2-1; V gene: TRBV13; CDR3 protein: ASSQLAGGSAYNEQF
clone size: few; J gene: TRBJ2-1; V gene: TRBV29-1; CDR3 protein: SVVGGQGTYNEQF
clone size: NA; J gene: TRBJ2-1; V gene: TRBV7-9; CDR3 protein: ASSLTYGLAGEQF
clone size: NA; J gene: TRBJ2-1; V gene: TRBV13; CDR3 protein: ASSPTSGSPTNEQF
clone size: NA; J gene: TRBJ1-1; V gene: TRBV11-3; CDR3 protein: ASSGDRGRGSNTEAF
clone size: NA; J gene: TRBJ2-1; V gene: TRBV5-4; CDR3 protein: ASSQTGTGRTGEQF
clone size: NA; J gene: TRBJ1-5; V gene: TRBV16; CDR3 protein: ASSQSAVAHNQPQH
clone size: few; J gene: TRBJ2-5; V gene: TRBV9; CDR3 protein: ASSGGSSGRLAETQY
clone size: few; J gene: TRBJ2-5; V gene: TRBV27; CDR3 protein: APPGTQY
clone size: NA; J gene: TRBJ1-2; V gene: TRBV7-9; CDR3 protein: SSSLLSGRRLNYGYT
clone size: NA; J gene: TRBJ1-2; V gene: TRBV21-1; CDR3 protein: ASSNHRLQSYSNYGYT
clone size: NA; J gene: TRBJ2-3; V gene: TRBV4-3; CDR3 protein: ASSQLTGGGSDTQY
clone size: NA; J gene: TRBJ2-7; V gene: TRBV11-1; CDR3 protein: ASSQQRGGPREQY
clone size: NA; J gene: TRBJ1-3; V gene: TRBV6-1; CDR3 protein: ASSQKLGDTIY
clone size: NA; J gene: TRBJ1-2; V gene: TRBV6-5; CDR3 protein: ASRITGEEGYT
clone size: NA; J gene: TRBJ2-1; V gene: TRBV5-1; CDR3 protein: ASSLSDNYNEQF
clone size: NA; J gene: TRBJ1-1; V gene: TRBV9; CDR3 protein: ASSPREVGPSEAF
clone size: NA; J gene: TRBJ2-2; V gene: TRBV27; CDR3 protein: ASSPILPRDTGELF
clone size: NA; J gene: TRBJ2-2; V gene: TRBV7-9; CDR3 protein: ASSQGETAGYGELF
clone size: NA; J gene: TRBJ1-1; V gene: TRBV11-2; CDR3 protein: ASSLEFDRIEAF
clone size: NA; J gene: TRBJ1-1; V gene: TRBV30; CDR3 protein: AWRTGTEAF
clone size: NA; J gene: TRBJ1-1; V gene: TRBV7-6; CDR3 protein: ASSKTGTDTEAF
clone size: NA; J gene: TRBJ1-2; V gene: TRBV7-8; CDR3 protein: ASSYRQGRSGYT